The rows below give T cell receptor beta chains drawn from one sample of a study of T cells in Graves' hyperthyroidism and ophthalmopathy. One entry per CDR3 protein results from TCRdb running MiXCR on the multiplex PCR reads. The sample holds 150,000 or so distinct CDR3 sequences; roughly 23% are singletons and the top ten take 65% to 80%. The sequencing input was blood. All receptors come from a woman aged 45-60 years with Graves' hyperthyroidism that later progressed to Graves' ophthalmopathy. The CDR3 runs from the conserved cysteine through the conserved F or W. A D gene is named only where the DNA matches it firmly. Rows give clone size only sometimes, using once, few, many, or a class for an expanded clone.

J gene	D gene	clone size	V gene	CDR3 length	CDR3 DNA	CDR3 protein
TRBJ2-7	NA	many	TRBV3-1	11	TGTGCCAGCAGCCAATACCACGAGCAGTACTTC	CASSQYHEQYF
TRBJ2-3	TRBD2	many	TRBV27	15	TGTGCCAGCAGACGGACTAGGGTCAGCACAGATACGCAGTATTTT	CASRRTRVSTDTQYF
TRBJ2-5	TRBD2	NA	TRBV29-1	15	TGCAGCGTTGAATGGGTTAGGCTAGCGGAAGAGACCCAGTACTTC	CSVEWVRLAEETQYF
TRBJ2-5	NA	once	TRBV29-1	13	TGCAGCGTTGGTTGGCGGTTCCAAGAGACCCAGTACTTC	CSVGWRFQETQYF
TRBJ2-3	NA	once	TRBV28	14	TGTGCCAGCAGTTGGGGGGACTTAACAGATACGCAGTATTTT	CASSWGDLTDTQYF
TRBJ1-1	NA	few	TRBV27	16	TGTGCCAGCAGTTCCTACAGTGACGCGGAGAACACTGAAGCTTTCTTT	CASSSYSDAENTEAFF
TRBJ2-1	TRBD2	many	TRBV12-3/TRBV12-4	15	TGTGCCAGCACTCTTGGGGGGGGGATCGGCAATGAGCAGTTCTTC	CASTLGGGIGNEQFF
TRBJ1-5	NA	many	TRBV20-1	15	TGCAGTGCTAGAGATCGAGGAGGGAGGGGTCAGCCCCAGCATTTT	CSARDRGGRGQPQHF
TRBJ1-2	TRBD1	NA	TRBV19	13	TGTGCCAGTTCTTTAACAGGGGCCACTGGCTACACCTTC	CASSLTGATGYTF
TRBJ1-2	TRBD1	once	TRBV7-9	13	TGTGCCAGCAGCTTACCAACAGGGGCCGGCTACACCTTC	CASSLPTGAGYTF
TRBJ2-7	TRBD1	many	TRBV5-1	14	TGCGCCAGCAGCTTGGGACAGGGCGAGTACGAGCAGTACTTC	CASSLGQGEYEQYF
TRBJ1-1	NA	many	TRBV28	14	TGTGCCAGCATGGCAGGGTACACAAACACTGAAGCTTTCTTT	CASMAGYTNTEAFF
TRBJ1-5	NA	NA	TRBV6-1	13	TGTGCCAGCACCAAGGGTAGCAATCAGCCCCAGCATTTT	CASTKGSNQPQHF
TRBJ1-1	NA	NA	TRBV29-1	11	TGCAGCGCACTGACGGGGGTTGGTGCTTTCTTT	CSALTGVGAFF
TRBJ2-1	NA	many	TRBV30	13	TGTGCCTGGACCTGGGGGTCCTACAATGAGCAGTTCTTC	CAWTWGSYNEQFF
TRBJ2-1	TRBD2	NA	TRBV6-2/TRBV6-3	18	TGTGCCAGCAAGGTTTCGGGACTAGCGGGTAGAGTGCGAAATGAGCAGTTCTTC	CASKVSGLAGRVRNEQFF
TRBJ1-6	NA	many	TRBV30	13	TGTGCCTGCTCGGGGGGGCTGAATTCACCCCTCCACTTT	CACSGGLNSPLHF
TRBJ2-2	NA	many	TRBV6-1	16	TGTGCCAGCAGCGCCCCAGGGGGGGGAAGAACCGGGGAGCTGTTTTTT	CASSAPGGGRTGELFF
TRBJ2-3	TRBD2	NA	TRBV20-1	17	TGCAGTGCTACGGACGGACTAGCAAATGAGAACACAGATACGCAGTATTTT	CSATDGLANENTDTQYF
TRBJ2-2	TRBD2	NA	TRBV28	15	TGTGCCAGCAGTTTGGGCGGGGGTAACACCGGGGAGCTGTTTTTT	CASSLGGGNTGELFF
TRBJ1-2	NA	NA	TRBV29-1	11	TGCAGCGTTTCTTCGGGCTATGGCTACACCTTC	CSVSSGYGYTF
TRBJ1-5	NA	few	TRBV29-1	15	TGCAGCGTTGTACTCGGGGGAAATAGCAATCAGCCCCAGCATTTT	CSVVLGGNSNQPQHF
TRBJ1-6	NA	NA	TRBV7-6	13	TGTGCCAGCAGCCCTGGACAAAGCTCACCCCTCCACTTT	CASSPGQSSPLHF
TRBJ1-6	NA	NA	TRBV19	13	TGTGCCAGTAGTACCACAGGAAATTCACCCCTCCACTTT	CASSTTGNSPLHF
TRBJ2-3	TRBD2	many	TRBV3-1	17	TGTGCCAGCAGCCCTTGGGGACTAGCGGAACGCACAGATACGCAGTATTTT	CASSPWGLAERTDTQYF
TRBJ1-2	NA	NA	TRBV28	15	TGTGCCAGCAGTTCCCCTCCCGACGGGGCTATTGACTACACCTTC	CASSSPPDGAIDYTF
TRBJ2-1	TRBD1	many	TRBV3-1	13	TGTGCCAGCACCTCGACAGGGACCAATGAGCAGTTCTTC	CASTSTGTNEQFF
TRBJ2-1	TRBD2	many	TRBV11-2	16	TGTGCCAGCAGCCTGACCCCGGGAGGGGCATACAATGAGCAGTTCTTC	CASSLTPGGAYNEQFF
TRBJ2-7	TRBD1	NA	TRBV14	15	TGTGCCAGCAGCCCGTTGGACAGGGGGCGGCACGAGCAGCACTTC	CASSPLDRGRHEQHF
TRBJ1-5	NA	few	TRBV6-1	14	TGTGCCAGCAGTGGAGGGGATGGCAATCAGCCCCAGCATTTT	CASSGGDGNQPQHF
TRBJ1-5	NA	many	TRBV28	13	TGTGCCAGCGGACCCCCTAGCAATCAGCCCCAGCATTTT	CASGPPSNQPQHF